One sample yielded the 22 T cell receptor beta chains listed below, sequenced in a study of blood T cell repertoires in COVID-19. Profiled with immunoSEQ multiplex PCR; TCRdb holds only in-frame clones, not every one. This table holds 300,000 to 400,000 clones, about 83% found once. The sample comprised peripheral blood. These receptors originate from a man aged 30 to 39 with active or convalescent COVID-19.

The CDR3 DNA reads as TGTGCCAGCAGCGTAGGGGGGGTCAACTATGGCTACACCTTC. As protein: CASSVGGVNYGYTF. V is TRBV9 and J is TRBJ1-2; TRBD1 is a possible D gene (5 bases). This CDR3 contains 14 residues. Trimming took off 0 bases at V and 2 bases at J, with 8 bases between the two ends. Germline assignment: CDR1 SGDLS and CDR2 YYNGEE.

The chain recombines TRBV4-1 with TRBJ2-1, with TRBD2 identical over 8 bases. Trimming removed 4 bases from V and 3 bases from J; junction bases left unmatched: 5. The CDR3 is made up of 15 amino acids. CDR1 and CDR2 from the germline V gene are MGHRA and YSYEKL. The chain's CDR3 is CASSRLAGIYNEQFF. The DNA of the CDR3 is TGCGCCAGCAGCCGCTTAGCGGGGATCTACAATGAGCAGTTCTTC.

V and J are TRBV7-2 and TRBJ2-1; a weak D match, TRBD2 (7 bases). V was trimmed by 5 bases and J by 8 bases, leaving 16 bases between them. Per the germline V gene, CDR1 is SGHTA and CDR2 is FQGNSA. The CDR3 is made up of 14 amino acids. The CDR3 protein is CASSESRGADEQFF. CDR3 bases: TGTGCCAGCAGCGAATCCCGGGGGGCGGATGAGCAGTTCTTC.

This chain's CDR3 is CASSADRNYGYTF. In DNA form, the CDR3 reads TGTGCCAGCAGTGCGGACAGAAACTATGGCTACACCTTC. The V call is TRBV12-3 or TRBV12-4, the J call TRBJ1-2; possible D gene TRBD1, 6 bases. V was shortened by 5 bases and J by 2 bases, with 9 bases between the two germline ends. The CDR3 is 13 amino acids.

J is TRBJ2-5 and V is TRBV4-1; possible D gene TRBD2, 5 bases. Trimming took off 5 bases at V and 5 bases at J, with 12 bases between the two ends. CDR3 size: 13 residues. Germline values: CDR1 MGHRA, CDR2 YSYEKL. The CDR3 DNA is TGCGCCAGCAGCTCCACTAGTCTCGAGACCCAGTACTTC. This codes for CASSSTSLETQYF.

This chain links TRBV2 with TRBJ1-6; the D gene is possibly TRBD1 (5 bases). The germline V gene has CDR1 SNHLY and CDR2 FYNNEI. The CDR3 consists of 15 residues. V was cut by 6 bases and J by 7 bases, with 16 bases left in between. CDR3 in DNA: TGTGCCAGCAGGGTATCAGGGACTTCCAATTCACCCCTCCACTTT. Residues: CASRVSGTSNSPLHF.

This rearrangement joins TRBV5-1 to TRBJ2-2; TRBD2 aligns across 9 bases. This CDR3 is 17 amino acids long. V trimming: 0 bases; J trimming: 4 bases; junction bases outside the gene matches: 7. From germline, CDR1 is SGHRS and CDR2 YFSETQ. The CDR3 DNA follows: TGCGCCAGCAGCTTGGTTACTAGCGGGTTTCGCACCGGGGAGCTGTTTTTT. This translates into CASSLVTSGFRTGELFF.

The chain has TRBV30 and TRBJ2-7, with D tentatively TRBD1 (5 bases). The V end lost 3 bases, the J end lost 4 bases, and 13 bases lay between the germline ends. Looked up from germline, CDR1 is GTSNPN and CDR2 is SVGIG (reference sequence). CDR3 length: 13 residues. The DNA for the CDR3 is TGTGCCTGGAGGCCGGGTCCAGGGTACGAGCAGTACTTC. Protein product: CAWRPGPGYEQYF. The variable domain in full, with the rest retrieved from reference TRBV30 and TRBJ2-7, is SQTIHQWPATLVQPVGSPLSLECTVEGTSNPNLYWYRQAAGRGLQLLFYSVGIGQISSEVPQNLSASRPQDRQFILSSKKLLLSDSGFYLCAWRPGPGYEQYFGPGTRLTVT.

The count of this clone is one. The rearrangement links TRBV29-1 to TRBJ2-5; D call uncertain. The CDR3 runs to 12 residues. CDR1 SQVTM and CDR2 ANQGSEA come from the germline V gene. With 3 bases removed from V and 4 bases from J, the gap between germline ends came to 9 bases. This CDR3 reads CSVDLAGETQYF. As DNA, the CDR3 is TGCAGCGTTGATTTGGCAGGAGAGACCCAGTACTTC. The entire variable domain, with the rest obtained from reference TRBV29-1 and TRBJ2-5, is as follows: SAVISQKPSRDICQRGTSLTIQCQVDSQVTMMFWYRQQPGQSLTLIATANQGSEATYESGFVIDKFPISRPNLTFSTLTVSNMSPEDSSIYLCSVDLAGETQYFGPGTRLLVL.

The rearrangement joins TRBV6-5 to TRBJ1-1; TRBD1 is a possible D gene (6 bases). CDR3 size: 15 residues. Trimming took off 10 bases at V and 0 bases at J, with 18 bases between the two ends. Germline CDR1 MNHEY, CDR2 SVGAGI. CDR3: CATSVSTGMNTEAFF. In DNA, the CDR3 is TGTGCCACTTCTGTAAGCACAGGGATGAACACTGAAGCTTTCTTT.

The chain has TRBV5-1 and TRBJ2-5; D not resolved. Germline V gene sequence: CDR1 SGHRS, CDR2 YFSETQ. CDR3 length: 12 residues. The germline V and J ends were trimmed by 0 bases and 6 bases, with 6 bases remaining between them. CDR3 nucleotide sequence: TGCGCCAGCAGCTTGGGGCCCCAGACCCAGTACTTC. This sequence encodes CASSLGPQTQYF.

CDR3 sequence (DNA): TGTGCCAGCAGCTTACAGGGCCTCCGGGCCCTCCACTTT. Translation gives CASSLQGLRALHF. V is TRBV7-2 and J is TRBJ1-6; D might be TRBD1 (5 bases). Trimming left V 2 bases short and J 14 bases short, with 13 bases between. Germline CDR1 SGHTA, CDR2 FQGNSA. CDR3 length equals 13 residues.

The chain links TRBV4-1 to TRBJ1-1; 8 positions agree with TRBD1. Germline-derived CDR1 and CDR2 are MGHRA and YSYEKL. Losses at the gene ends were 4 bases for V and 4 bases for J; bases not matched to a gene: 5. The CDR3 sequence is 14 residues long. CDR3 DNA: TGCGCCAGCAGCCGGCTACAGGGGGTCACTGAAGCTTTCTTT. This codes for CASSRLQGVTEAFF.

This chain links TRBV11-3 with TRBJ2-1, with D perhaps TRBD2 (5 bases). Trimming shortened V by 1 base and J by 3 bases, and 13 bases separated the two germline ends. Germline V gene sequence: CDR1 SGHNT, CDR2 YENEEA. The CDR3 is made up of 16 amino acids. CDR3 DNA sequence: TGTGCCAGCAGCTTAGGTGGGCGGGTTTTCTACAATGAGCAGTTCTTC. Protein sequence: CASSLGGRVFYNEQFF.

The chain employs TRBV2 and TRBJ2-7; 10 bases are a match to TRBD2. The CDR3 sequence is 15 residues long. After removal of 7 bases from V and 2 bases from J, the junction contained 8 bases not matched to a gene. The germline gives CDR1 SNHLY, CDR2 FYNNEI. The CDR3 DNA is TGTGCCAGCACCGAGTTAAGCGGGGGGGCCTACGAGCAGTACTTC. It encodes CASTELSGGAYEQYF.

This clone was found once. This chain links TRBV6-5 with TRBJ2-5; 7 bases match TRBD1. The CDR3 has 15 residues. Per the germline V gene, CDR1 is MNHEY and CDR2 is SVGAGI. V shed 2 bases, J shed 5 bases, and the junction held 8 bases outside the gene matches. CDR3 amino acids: CASSYTEGALETQYF. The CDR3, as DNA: TGTGCCAGCAGTTACACTGAGGGGGCGCTGGAGACCCAGTACTTC.

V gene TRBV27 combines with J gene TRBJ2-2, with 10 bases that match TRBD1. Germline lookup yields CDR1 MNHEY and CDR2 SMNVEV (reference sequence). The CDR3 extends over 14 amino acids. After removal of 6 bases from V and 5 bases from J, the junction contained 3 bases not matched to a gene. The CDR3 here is CASRWTGGTGELFF. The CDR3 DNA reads TGTGCCAGCAGGTGGACAGGGGGGACCGGGGAGCTGTTTTTT.

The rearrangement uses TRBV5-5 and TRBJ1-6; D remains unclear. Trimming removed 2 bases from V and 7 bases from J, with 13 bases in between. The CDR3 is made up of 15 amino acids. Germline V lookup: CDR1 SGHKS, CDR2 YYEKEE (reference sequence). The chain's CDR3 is CASSFATEPNSPLHF. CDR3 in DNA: TGTGCCAGCAGCTTTGCGACGGAGCCCAATTCACCCCTCCACTTT.

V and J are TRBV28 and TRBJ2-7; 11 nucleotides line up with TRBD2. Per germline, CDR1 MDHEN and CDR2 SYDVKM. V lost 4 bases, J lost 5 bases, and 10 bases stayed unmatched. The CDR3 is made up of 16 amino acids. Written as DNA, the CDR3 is TGTGCCAGCAGTTCTCATAGCGGGAGGGCCAAAAACGAGCAGTACTTC. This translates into CASSSHSGRAKNEQYF. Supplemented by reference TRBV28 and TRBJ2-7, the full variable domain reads DVKVTQSSRYLVKRTGEKVFLECVQDMDHENMFWYRQDPGLGLRLIYFSYDVKMKEKGDIPEGYSVSREKKERFSLILESASTNQTSMYLCASSSHSGRAKNEQYFGPGTRLTVT.

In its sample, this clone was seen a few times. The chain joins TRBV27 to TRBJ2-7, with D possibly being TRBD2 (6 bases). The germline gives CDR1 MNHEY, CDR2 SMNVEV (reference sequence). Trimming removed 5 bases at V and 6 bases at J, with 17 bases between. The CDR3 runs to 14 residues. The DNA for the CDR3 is TGTGCCAGCAGTACGACTAGAAACCCTACCGAGCAGTACTTC. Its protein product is CASSTTRNPTEQYF.

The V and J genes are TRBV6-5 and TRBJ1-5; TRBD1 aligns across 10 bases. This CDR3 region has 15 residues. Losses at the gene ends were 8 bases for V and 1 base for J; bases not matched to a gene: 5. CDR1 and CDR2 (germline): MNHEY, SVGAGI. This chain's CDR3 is CASFRDRGSNQPQHF. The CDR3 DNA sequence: TGTGCCAGCTTTAGGGACAGGGGAAGCAATCAGCCCCAGCATTTT.

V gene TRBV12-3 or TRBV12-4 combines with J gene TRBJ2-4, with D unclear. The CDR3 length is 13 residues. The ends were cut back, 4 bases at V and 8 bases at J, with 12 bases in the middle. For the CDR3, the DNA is TGTGCCAGCAGTTCGCCCTCTGAGGACATTCAGTACTTC. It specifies CASSSPSEDIQYF.